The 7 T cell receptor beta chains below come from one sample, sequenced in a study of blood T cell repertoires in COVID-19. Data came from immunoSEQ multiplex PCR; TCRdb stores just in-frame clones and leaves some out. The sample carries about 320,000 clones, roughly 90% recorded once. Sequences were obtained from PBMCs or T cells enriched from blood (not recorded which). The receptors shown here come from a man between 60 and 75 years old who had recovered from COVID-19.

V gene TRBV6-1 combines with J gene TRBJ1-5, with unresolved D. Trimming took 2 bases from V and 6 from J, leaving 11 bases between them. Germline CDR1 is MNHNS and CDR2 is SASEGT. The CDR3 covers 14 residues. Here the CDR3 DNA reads TGTGCCAGCAGTGAATGGGCTCTGGGTCAGCCCCAGCATTTT. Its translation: CASSEWALGQPQHF.

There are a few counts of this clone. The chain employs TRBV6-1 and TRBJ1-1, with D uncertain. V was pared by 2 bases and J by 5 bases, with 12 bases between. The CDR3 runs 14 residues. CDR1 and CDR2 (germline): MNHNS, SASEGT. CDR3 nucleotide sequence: TGTGCCAGCAGTGAAAATACAGCTTGGACTGAAGCTTTCTTT. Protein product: CASSENTAWTEAFF.

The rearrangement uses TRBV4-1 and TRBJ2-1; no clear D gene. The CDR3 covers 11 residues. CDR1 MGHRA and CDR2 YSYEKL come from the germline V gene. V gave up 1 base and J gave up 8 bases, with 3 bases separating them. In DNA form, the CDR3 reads TGCGCCAGCAGCCAAGGCGATGAGCAGTTCTTC. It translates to CASSQGDEQFF.

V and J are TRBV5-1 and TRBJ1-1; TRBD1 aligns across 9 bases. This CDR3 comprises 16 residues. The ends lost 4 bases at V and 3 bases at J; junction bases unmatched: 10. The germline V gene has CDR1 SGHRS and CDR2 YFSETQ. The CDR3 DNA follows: TGCGCCAGCAGCGAAGGACAGGGGCTGGGGGACACTGAAGCTTTCTTT. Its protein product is CASSEGQGLGDTEAFF.

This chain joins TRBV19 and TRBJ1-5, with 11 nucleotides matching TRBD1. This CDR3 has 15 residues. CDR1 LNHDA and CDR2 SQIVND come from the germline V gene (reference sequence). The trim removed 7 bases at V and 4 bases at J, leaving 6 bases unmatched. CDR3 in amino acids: CASMRTGGRNQPQHF. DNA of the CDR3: TGTGCCAGTATGCGGACAGGGGGCCGGAATCAGCCCCAGCATTTT.

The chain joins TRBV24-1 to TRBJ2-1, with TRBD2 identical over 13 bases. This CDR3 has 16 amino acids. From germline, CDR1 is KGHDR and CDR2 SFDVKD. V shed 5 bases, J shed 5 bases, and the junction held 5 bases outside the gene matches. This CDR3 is CATSGGTSGVNNEQFF. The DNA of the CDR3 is TGTGCCACCAGTGGCGGGACTAGCGGGGTAAACAATGAGCAGTTCTTC.

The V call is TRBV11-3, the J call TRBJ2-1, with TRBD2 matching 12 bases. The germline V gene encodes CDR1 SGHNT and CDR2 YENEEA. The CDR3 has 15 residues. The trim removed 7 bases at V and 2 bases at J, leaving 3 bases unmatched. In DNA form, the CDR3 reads TGTGCCAGCATTAGGACTAGCGGGGCCTACAATGAGCAGTTCTTC. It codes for CASIRTSGAYNEQFF. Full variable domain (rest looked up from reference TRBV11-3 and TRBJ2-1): EAGVVQSPRYKIIEKKQPVAFWCNPISGHNTLYWYLQNLGQGPELLIRYENEEAVDDSQLPKDRFSAERLKGVDSTLKIQPAELGDSAVYLCASIRTSGAYNEQFFGPGTRLTVL.